The next 9 T cell receptor beta chains were all read from a single sample in a study of blood T cell repertoires in COVID-19. Here immunoSEQ multiplex PCR was the method, and the copy in TCRdb shows in-frame clones only, minus some. The table records 200,000 or so clones, around nine tenths of them present only once. Sequenced input: peripheral blood. These receptors were collected from a man aged 45 to 65 with COVID-19, enrolled during active disease.

This clone was detected once. The chain carries TRBV9 and TRBJ2-5, with D unresolved. The CDR3 runs 14 residues. Germline loops: CDR1 SGDLS, CDR2 YYNGEE. Trimming took 0 bases from V and 4 from J, leaving 10 bases between them. CDR3 sequence reads: CASSVDAVPETQYF. In DNA form, the CDR3 reads TGTGCCAGCAGCGTAGATGCGGTCCCAGAGACCCAGTACTTC.

The rearrangement joins TRBV19 to TRBJ2-2, with D perhaps matching TRBD1 (5 bases). The CDR3 contains 15 residues. Trimming left V 7 bases short and J 1 base short, with 13 bases between. The germline V gene has CDR1 LNHDA and CDR2 SQIVND (reference sequence). The CDR3 region is CASMSRTMNTGELFF. DNA for the CDR3: TGTGCCAGTATGTCGAGGACAATGAACACCGGGGAGCTGTTTTTT.

J is TRBJ2-3 and V is TRBV7-2; 9 bases line up with TRBD2. The junction had 3 bases not matched to a gene; V was cut back by 1 base and J by 7 bases. The CDR3 consists of 14 residues. CDR1 and CDR2 (germline): SGHTA, FQGNSA. The CDR3 region has the DNA TGTGCCAGCAGCTTAGGGCGGGGGGGCAATACGCAGTATTTT. Translated, it gives CASSLGRGGNTQYF. Using reference TRBV7-2 and TRBJ2-3 for the parts outside the CDR3, the full variable domain is GAGVSQSPSNKVTEKGKDVELRCDPISGHTALYWYRQSLGQGLEFLIYFQGNSAPDKSGLPSDRFSAERTGGSVSTLTIQRTQQEDSAVYLCASSLGRGGNTQYFGPGTRLTVL.

The rearrangement uses TRBV29-1 and TRBJ2-2; 14 bases are shared with TRBD2. The CDR3 runs 15 residues. Losses at the gene ends were 5 bases for V and 4 bases for J; bases not matched to a gene: 3. The germline gives CDR1 SQVTM, CDR2 ANQGSEA. In nucleotides, the CDR3 is TGCAGCGTTTCAGGACTAGCGGGAGGCACCGGGGAGCTGTTTTTT. Protein sequence: CSVSGLAGGTGELFF.

The rearrangement links TRBV5-1 to TRBJ1-2, with D perhaps matching TRBD1 (6 bases). Germline lookup yields CDR1 SGHRS and CDR2 YFSETQ. Trimming took 0 bases from V and 0 from J, leaving 12 bases between them. This CDR3 spans 16 amino acids. DNA of the CDR3: TGCGCCAGCAGCTTGGCAGACAGGAGCCCTAACTATGGCTACACCTTC. Protein product: CASSLADRSPNYGYTF.

The V and J genes are TRBV5-1 and TRBJ2-3, with 10 nucleotides matching TRBD2. The junction had 6 bases not matched to a gene; V was cut back by 4 bases and J by 1 base. The CDR3 runs to 16 residues. In germline, CDR1 is SGHRS, CDR2 YFSETQ. In nucleotides, the CDR3 is TGCGCCAGCAGCCCAGGGACTAGCGTGGGCACAGATACGCAGTATTTT. This encodes CASSPGTSVGTDTQYF. Filled out from reference TRBV5-1 and TRBJ2-3, the complete variable domain reads KAGVTQTPRYLIKTRGQQVTLSCSPISGHRSVSWYQQTPGQGLQFLFEYFSETQRNKGNFPGRFSGRQFSNSRSEMNVSTLELGDSALYLCASSPGTSVGTDTQYFGPGTRLTVL.

The J gene is TRBJ2-2, the V gene TRBV7-3; D might be TRBD1 (6 bases). CDR1 is SGHTA and CDR2 is FQGTGA in the germline V gene. Trimming took 4 bases from V and 1 from J, leaving 13 bases between them. The CDR3 covers 16 residues. The CDR3 sequence is CASSYGQRGNTGELFF. As DNA, the CDR3 is TGTGCCAGCAGCTACGGACAGCGCGGGAACACCGGGGAGCTGTTTTTT.

DNA of the CDR3: TGTGCCAGCAGCTTAATGCCGGGGACAGGCAACTCTGGGGCCAACGTCCTGACTTTC. Its protein is CASSLMPGTGNSGANVLTF. This rearrangement joins TRBV7-3 to TRBJ2-6; 8 bases are shared with TRBD1. CDR1 SGHTA and CDR2 FQGTGA come from the germline V gene. J lost 0 bases, V lost 1 base, and 8 bases had no gene match. The CDR3 loop spans 19 amino acids.

This sequence joins TRBV5-1 and TRBJ2-1, with 8 bases that match TRBD2. V shed 2 bases and J 6 bases; nucleotides not matched to a gene: 4. Germline lookup yields CDR1 SGHRS and CDR2 YFSETQ. This CDR3 is 14 amino acids long. The CDR3 reads CASSLSAGANEQFF. In DNA form, the CDR3 reads TGCGCCAGCAGCTTATCAGCGGGAGCCAATGAGCAGTTCTTC.